This T cell receptor beta chain was identified during a study of blood T cells in healthy people across ages. Background on the study: The capture of about one barcoded beta molecule per two T cells was achieved by template switching. Regarding the study as a whole: Per million T cells, the diversity of TCR beta decreased roughly linearly as age advanced.

On this clonotype: Its antigen is unknown.

The use of a sample-barcoded 5' primer and a J-beta primer mix characterized a second PCR of roughly 7 to 11 cycles. TCRdb called the 5' RACE reads again in MiXCR, with one record for every CDR3 protein. The sample consists of over 1.5 million distinct CDR3 sequences, about 50% of them appearing once. Trimming left V 2 bases short and J 4 bases short, with 12 bases between. CDR1 and CDR2 (germline): KGHSY, FQNENV. There are 15 residues in the CDR3. Those donating, healthy Caucasian individuals from Russia, were aged about 6 to 90. Total RNA amounts of at least 5 micrograms were extracted per sample. The chain combines TRBV16 with TRBJ2-1, with D possibly being TRBD2 (5 bases). The TCR sequence derives from a middle-aged woman in good health. Material for sequencing was blood. The CDR3 sequence: CASSQPRTGYNEQFF. CDR3 DNA sequence: TGTGCCAGCAGCCAACCTAGGACGGGGTACAATGAGCAGTTCTTC.